This passage covers 15 T cell receptor beta chains from one sample sequenced in a study of shared clonotypes between healthy human individuals. TCRdb's table, derived via immunoSEQ multiplex PCR, lists solely in-frame clones and lacks some. This table holds fewer than 200,000 clones, about 93% found once. The sequenced sample consisted of naive CD4+ T cells sorted from blood. The subset here: CD45RA+ positively selected. The receptors originated from a woman under 40 in good health.

CDR3 sequence (DNA): TGTGCCAGCACCGGTTGGTACATTAACTATGGCTACACCTTC. Its protein is CASTGWYINYGYTF. The gene calls are TRBV2 and TRBJ1-2, with D uncertain. CDR3 length: 14 residues. The V gene's germline CDR1 is SNHLY and CDR2 FYNNEI. V lost 7 bases, J lost 1 base, and 13 bases lay in between.

A word on this clone: One end of the junction does not line up with germline, which may come from a read error. This chain links TRBV28 with TRBJ2-7; 8 bases agree with TRBD2. Germline CDR1 and CDR2: MDHEN and SYDVKM. The CDR3 consists of 13 residues. CDR3 protein: CGSGGDSPYEQYF. In DNA, the CDR3 is TGCGGCTCCGGGGGGGACTCACCCTACGAGCAGTACTTC.

The chain uses TRBV18 and TRBJ2-5; no clear D. Judging by the DNA end, TRBJ2-7 fits better; the J call may be wrong. CDR3 length: 16 amino acids. Germline loops: CDR1 KGHSH, CDR2 LQKENI. CDR3 region: CASSPSWSTSSYEQYF. In DNA form, the CDR3 reads TGTGCCAGCTCACCAAGTTGGTCTACCTCGTCCTACGAGCAGTACTTC.

The chain couples TRBV28 to TRBJ2-2; maybe TRBD1 (5 bases). The ends were cut back, 5 bases at V and 4 bases at J, with 11 bases in the middle. Germline assignment: CDR1 MDHEN and CDR2 SYDVKM. The CDR3 spans 14 residues. DNA for the CDR3: TGTGCCAGCAGTCCCGGACACCTCACCGGGGAGCTGTTTTTT. As protein: CASSPGHLTGELFF.

Note on this clone: Other DNA sequences of this sample code for an identical CDR3. The V and J genes are TRBV28 and TRBJ2-7; D unclear. This CDR3 is built from 10 residues. CDR1 is MDHEN and CDR2 is SYDVKM in the germline V gene. V lost 5 bases and J lost 4, with 3 bases in between. The CDR3 here is CASSLYEQYF. As DNA, the CDR3 is TGTGCCAGCAGTCTATACGAGCAGTACTTC.

The rearrangement joins TRBV6-6 to TRBJ1-2, with 7 bases matching TRBD1. The CDR3 runs 15 residues. The V gene end was trimmed by 0 bases and the J gene end by 8 bases; junction bases not matched to a gene: 9. Germline V CDR1 and CDR2: MNHNY, SVGAGI (reference sequence). CDR3 DNA sequence: TGTGCCAGCAGTTACTCGAGATGGGACAGCGGCGGCTACACCTTC. Residues: CASSYSRWDSGGYTF.

The chain carries TRBV15 and TRBJ2-1; D might be TRBD2 (6 bases). CDR1 is LNHNV and CDR2 is YYDKDF in the germline V gene (reference sequence). V was clipped by 9 bases and J by 6 bases, with 15 bases between them. This CDR3 has 13 residues. Here the CDR3 reads CATNDLAFNEQFF. The CDR3 nucleotides are TGTGCCACAAATGATCTAGCGTTCAATGAGCAGTTCTTC.

The V call is TRBV19, the J call TRBJ2-7; 11 nucleotides align to TRBD2. This CDR3 is built from 14 residues. Per germline, CDR1 LNHDA and CDR2 SQIVND (reference sequence). Trimming cost V 6 bases and J 0 bases; bases outside gene matches: 1. Here the CDR3 reads CASSTSGGSYEQYF. The CDR3 bases are TGTGCCAGTAGCACTAGCGGGGGCTCCTACGAGCAGTACTTC.

The CDR3 DNA sequence: TGCGCCAGCAGTGAGTCGCCAGGGCGGGATACGCAGTATTTT. Its translation: CASSESPGRDTQYF. This chain uses TRBV10-1 with TRBJ2-3, with D tentatively TRBD1 (5 bases). The CDR3 covers 14 residues. CDR1 is WNHNN and CDR2 is SYGVQD in the germline V gene (reference sequence). The V gene lost 0 bases and the J gene lost 6 bases, with 10 bases spanning the gap.

The rearrangement links TRBV30 to TRBJ1-5, with TRBD1 matching 10 bases. J gave up 2 bases and V 5 bases, and 9 bases lay outside the gene matches. Germline loops: CDR1 GTSNPN, CDR2 SVGIG (reference sequence). The CDR3 is 16 residues long. Written as DNA, the CDR3 is TGTGCCTGGGGTGACAGGGGGCGCGGGGGCAATCAGCCCCAGCATTTT. Its translation is CAWGDRGRGGNQPQHF. Combining the CDR3 with reference TRBV30 and TRBJ1-5 gives the whole variable domain SQTIHQWPATLVQPVGSPLSLECTVEGTSNPNLYWYRQAAGRGLQLLFYSVGIGQISSEVPQNLSASRPQDRQFILSSKKLLLSDSGFYLCAWGDRGRGGNQPQHFGDGTRLSIL.

There are a few counts of this clone. The genes are TRBV19 and TRBJ1-5; D is unresolved. CDR3 size: 12 residues. V lost 8 bases and J lost 5, with 10 bases in between. CDR1 is LNHDA and CDR2 is SQIVND in the germline V gene (reference sequence). CDR3 amino acids: CASGFPYQPQHF. DNA for the CDR3: TGTGCCAGTGGGTTCCCGTATCAGCCCCAGCATTTT.

This chain links TRBV28 with TRBJ2-3, with no clear D. This CDR3 comprises 12 residues. In germline, CDR1 is MDHEN, CDR2 SYDVKM. V lost 6 bases, J lost 6 bases, and 10 bases lay in between. CDR3 nucleotide sequence: TGTGCCAGCAGCCCGCGGTGGGATACGCAGTATTTT. Translating it yields CASSPRWDTQYF.

The genes are TRBV19 and TRBJ2-1; 10 nucleotides agree with TRBD2. The germline gives CDR1 LNHDA, CDR2 SQIVND (reference sequence). V shed 3 bases and J 8 bases; nucleotides not matched to a gene: 4. The CDR3 contains 14 residues. The CDR3 loop is CASSMQLAGDEQFF. CDR3 sequence (DNA): TGTGCCAGTAGTATGCAGCTAGCGGGAGATGAGCAGTTCTTC.

The chain is built from TRBV29-1 and TRBJ1-2, with D uncertain. The germline V and J ends were trimmed by 6 bases and 7 bases, with 18 bases remaining between them. The CDR3 consists of 13 residues. Germline CDR1 and CDR2: SQVTM and ANQGSEA. CDR3 nucleotide sequence: TGCAGCGTCATCGGAGGGAGGGTTGGTGGCTACACCTTC. Amino acids: CSVIGGRVGGYTF.

The chain couples TRBV28 to TRBJ2-7; 10 bases align to TRBD1. Trimming removed 6 bases from V and 1 base from J; junction bases left unmatched: 3. In germline, CDR1 is MDHEN, CDR2 SYDVKM. The CDR3 extends over 14 amino acids. The CDR3 reads CASRVDRGSYEQYF. DNA for the CDR3: TGTGCCAGCAGGGTGGACAGGGGGTCCTACGAGCAGTACTTC.